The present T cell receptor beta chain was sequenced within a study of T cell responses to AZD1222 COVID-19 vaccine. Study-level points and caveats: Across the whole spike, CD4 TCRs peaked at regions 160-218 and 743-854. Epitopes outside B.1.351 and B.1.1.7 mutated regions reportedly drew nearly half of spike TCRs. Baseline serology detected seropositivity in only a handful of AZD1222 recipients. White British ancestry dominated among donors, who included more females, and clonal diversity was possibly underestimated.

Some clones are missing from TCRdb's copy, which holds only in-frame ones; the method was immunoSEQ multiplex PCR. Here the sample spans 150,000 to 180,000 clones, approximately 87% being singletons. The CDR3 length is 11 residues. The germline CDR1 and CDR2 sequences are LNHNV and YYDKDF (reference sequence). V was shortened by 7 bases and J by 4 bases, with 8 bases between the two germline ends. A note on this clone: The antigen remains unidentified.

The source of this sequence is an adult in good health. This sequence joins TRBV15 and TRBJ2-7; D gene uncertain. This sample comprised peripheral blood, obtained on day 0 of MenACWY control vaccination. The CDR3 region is CATTALYEQYV. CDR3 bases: TGTGCCACCACCGCCTTGTACGAGCAGTACGTC.